This TCR beta chain was profiled in a study of post-analysis software for immune sequencing data. The library was made from cDNA and included unique molecular identifiers. TCRdb re-analysed the PCR reads in MiXCR, keeping a single row per CDR3 protein. Altogether approximately 690,000 distinct CDR3 sequences are present, over 45% being singletons, with the ten largest covering about 11%. Points on this clonotype: The antigen is not known.

CDR1 LNHDA and CDR2 SQIVND come from the germline V gene (reference sequence). The CDR3 spans 13 residues. The V end was cut by 5 bases, the J end by 7 bases, with 13 bases between. Study-wide points: Relative to controls, patients had a few TRBV segments at higher frequency, with TRBV5-6, TRBV5-1 and TRBV20-1 among these.

Sample: blood. This chain joins TRBV19 and TRBJ2-3, with D unclear. The receptor comes from a girl aged 2-10 years with multiple sclerosis. The CDR3 sequence is CASSYSEGNTQYF. The CDR3 DNA follows: TGTGCCAGTAGTTATTCGGAAGGAAATACGCAGTATTTT.